This T cell receptor beta chain was obtained from a study of control samples from healthy donors and cancer patients. CDR1 is SGHAT and CDR2 is FQNNGV in the germline V gene. V dropped 7 bases and J dropped 5; count of bases not matched to a gene: 5. The CDR3 has 12 amino acids. Sequencing was performed with immunoSEQ multiplex PCR; in TCRdb, only in-frame clones are kept and a portion is missing. The sample lists approximately 130,000 clones; around 90% were seen once. This rearrangement joins TRBV11-2 to TRBJ2-7; 7 positions agree with TRBD2. This TCR came from a man aged 35 to 55 in good health. The sequenced material came from blood. CDR3 sequence: CASMRGMNEQYF. The CDR3 region has the DNA TGTGCCAGCATGCGGGGGATGAACGAGCAGTACTTC.